The 14 T cell receptor beta chains below come from one sample, sequenced in a study of T-cell reconstitution after alpha-beta-depleted transplantation in children. During its preparation, the TCRbeta library received unique molecular identifiers. In TCRdb, the PCR reads were re-called with MiXCR into one record per CDR3 protein. The sample lists 200,000 to 250,000 distinct CDR3 sequences; approximately 6.9% were seen once. Source: PBMCs, taken before TCRalphabeta/CD19-depleted stem cell transplant. Receptors were obtained from a boy aged 2 to 10 with acute lymphoblastic leukemia, due to receive a stem cell transplant.

This clonotype was observed many times. V gene TRBV29-1 combines with J gene TRBJ2-7, with no clear D. From germline, CDR1 is SQVTM and CDR2 ANQGSEA. CDR3 length: 14 residues. Trimming shortened V by 4 bases and J by 2 bases, and 15 bases separated the two germline ends. The CDR3 DNA follows: TGCAGCGTTGTGGGTGACGGCCGTACCTACGAGCAGTACTTC. It yields the protein CSVVGDGRTYEQYF.

The CDR3 loop reads CASSPLSYGGGETQYF. DNA for the CDR3: TGTGCCAGCAGCCCCCTCTCCTATGGGGGTGGAGAGACCCAGTACTTC. The genes are TRBV7-2 and TRBJ2-5; tentatively, D is TRBD1 or TRBD2 (5 bases each). Trimming removed 5 bases at V and 4 bases at J, with 20 bases between. CDR1 and CDR2 from the germline V gene are SGHTA and FQGNSA. This CDR3 is 16 amino acids long.

The J gene is TRBJ2-1, the V gene TRBV5-1, with TRBD1 as a possible D gene (7 bases). CDR1 SGHRS and CDR2 YFSETQ come from the germline V gene. The CDR3 consists of 15 residues. Trimming removed 4 bases at V and 4 bases at J, with 15 bases between. CDR3 nucleotides: TGCGCCAGCAGCCAGGGGGGCGGGCGGTACAATGAGCAGTTCTTC. Translation gives CASSQGGGRYNEQFF. The whole variable domain, remainder taken from reference TRBV5-1 and TRBJ2-1, is KAGVTQTPRYLIKTRGQQVTLSCSPISGHRSVSWYQQTPGQGLQFLFEYFSETQRNKGNFPGRFSGRQFSNSRSEMNVSTLELGDSALYLCASSQGGGRYNEQFFGPGTRLTVL.

There are many counts of this clonotype. The rearrangement links TRBV11-2 to TRBJ1-1; D is uncertain. The CDR3 spans 12 residues. Trimming cost V 5 bases and J 1 base, with 5 bases left between them. Germline V gene data show CDR1 as SGHAT and CDR2 as FQNNGV. The CDR3 nucleotides read TGTGCCAGCAGCCCGCCGAACACTGAAGCTTTCTTT. It translates to CASSPPNTEAFF.

This clonotype turned up a few times. CDR3 sequence reads: CASSPKDALGSPLHF. The CDR3 DNA sequence: TGTGCCAGCAGCCCAAAGGATGCCCTAGGTTCACCCCTCCACTTT. The chain recombines TRBV7-9 with TRBJ1-6; D is uncertain. CDR1 SEHNR and CDR2 FQNEAQ come from the germline V gene (reference sequence). The CDR3 covers 15 residues. The germline V and J ends were trimmed by 5 bases and 9 bases, with 17 bases remaining between them.

This clonotype has just a few counts. The chain links TRBV6-2 or TRBV6-3 to TRBJ1-2; D is uncertain. There are 12 residues in the CDR3. In germline, CDR1 is MNHEY, CDR2 SVGEGT. Trimming shortened V by 4 bases and J by 4 bases, and 7 bases separated the two germline ends. CDR3 in DNA: TGTGCCAGCAGTTCCAGGACCTATGGCTACACCTTC. This gives the protein CASSSRTYGYTF.

This clonotype was seen many times. This chain's CDR3 is CASSPSGTGTYEQYF. The CDR3 DNA reads TGTGCCAGCAGCCCCTCCGGGACAGGGACCTACGAGCAGTACTTC. The chain combines TRBV11-2 with TRBJ2-7; TRBD1 matches at 9 bases. The CDR3 contains 15 residues. CDR1 and CDR2 (germline): SGHAT, FQNNGV. Unmatched junction bases numbered 7, after V lost 5 bases and J lost 2 bases.

This clonotype was found many times. The rearrangement uses TRBV10-3 and TRBJ2-3, with 11 positions matching TRBD2. The germline V gene has CDR1 ENHRY and CDR2 SYGVKD. The CDR3 has 15 amino acids. The ends lost 7 bases at V and 4 bases at J; junction bases unmatched: 7. CDR3 nucleotide sequence: TGTGCCATCAAAAAGGGACTAGCGGCGTCAGATACGCAGTATTTT. Translation gives CAIKKGLAASDTQYF.

This clonotype was counted between two and nine times. This chain uses TRBV6-5 with TRBJ1-2; the match to TRBD1 covers 11 bases. Per germline, CDR1 MNHEY and CDR2 SVGAGI. The CDR3 loop spans 16 amino acids. V gave up 4 bases and J gave up 0 bases; unmatched junction bases: 4. CDR3 sequence (DNA): TGTGCCAGCAGTTCACGGGACAGGGGGACTAACTATGGCTACACCTTC. It is translated as CASSSRDRGTNYGYTF.

This clonotype was recorded many times. V gene TRBV20-1 combines with J gene TRBJ2-1; D gene ambiguous. This CDR3 comprises 16 residues. Per the germline V gene, CDR1 is DFQATT and CDR2 is SNEGSKA (reference sequence). V lost 0 bases, J lost 0 bases, and 12 bases lay in between. The CDR3 reads CSAREPPPTSYNEQFF. CDR3 in DNA: TGCAGTGCTAGAGAACCCCCCCCGACCTCCTACAATGAGCAGTTCTTC.

This clonotype has at least ten counts. The V and J genes are TRBV6-1 and TRBJ1-5; D gene unclear. V was pared by 1 base and J by 9 bases, with 13 bases between. This CDR3 comprises 14 residues. CDR1 MNHNS and CDR2 SASEGT come from the germline V gene. CDR3 amino acids: CASSEGVRVGPQHF. CDR3 DNA: TGTGCCAGCAGTGAAGGAGTAAGGGTAGGGCCCCAGCATTTT.

The V and J genes are TRBV9 and TRBJ2-1; no clear D. In germline, CDR1 is SGDLS, CDR2 YYNGEE. Between the trimmed V and J ends, which lost 4 bases and 5 bases, there was a span of 16 bases. This CDR3 spans 15 amino acids. CDR3 in amino acids: CASSPRALTDNEQFF. The CDR3 DNA reads as TGTGCCAGCAGCCCCCGGGCACTTACCGACAATGAGCAGTTCTTC.

In this sample, this clonotype turned up a few times. The CDR3 sequence is CASSFLAGGGTGELFF. The CDR3 coding sequence is TGTGCCAGCAGTTTCCTAGCGGGAGGCGGCACCGGGGAGCTGTTTTTT. The chain carries TRBV28 and TRBJ2-2, with TRBD2 matching over 11 bases. The trim removed 3 bases at V and 4 bases at J, leaving 4 bases unmatched. This CDR3 is built from 16 residues. Germline V gives CDR1 MDHEN, CDR2 SYDVKM. The entire variable domain, with the rest obtained from reference TRBV28 and TRBJ2-2, is as follows: DVKVTQSSRYLVKRTGEKVFLECVQDMDHENMFWYRQDPGLGLRLIYFSYDVKMKEKGDIPEGYSVSREKKERFSLILESASTNQTSMYLCASSFLAGGGTGELFFGEGSRLTVL.

This clonotype showed up many times. The genes are TRBV4-3 and TRBJ2-3; 9 bases map to TRBD2. CDR1 and CDR2 from the germline V gene are LGHNA and YSLEER. The V gene end was trimmed by 6 bases and the J gene end by 0 bases; junction bases not matched to a gene: 4. The length of the CDR3 is 15 residues. This CDR3 reads CASSLAGLSTDTQYF. The CDR3 nucleotides read TGCGCCAGCAGTCTAGCGGGGCTTAGCACAGATACGCAGTATTTT.